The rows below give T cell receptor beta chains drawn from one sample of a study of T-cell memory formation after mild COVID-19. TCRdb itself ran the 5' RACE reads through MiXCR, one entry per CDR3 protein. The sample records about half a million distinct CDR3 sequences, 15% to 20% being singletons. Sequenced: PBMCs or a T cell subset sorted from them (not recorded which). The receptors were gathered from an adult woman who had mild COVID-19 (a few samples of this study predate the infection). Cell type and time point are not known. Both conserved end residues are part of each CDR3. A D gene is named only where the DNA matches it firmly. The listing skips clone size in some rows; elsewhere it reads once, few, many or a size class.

CASTPGRASTEAFF,TGTGCCAGCACGCCGGGCAGGGCGAGCACTGAAGCTTTCTTT,.,14,.,TRBV12-3/TRBV12-4,TRBJ1-1
CASSLAVPNEQFF,TGTGCCAGCAGCCTAGCGGTTCCCAATGAGCAGTTCTTC,TRBD2,13,.,TRBV11-2,TRBJ2-1
CASSLGETGGRTDTQYF,TGTGCCAGCAGCTTAGGGGAGACAGGCGGGAGGACAGATACGCAGTATTTT,TRBD2,17,.,TRBV7-9,TRBJ2-3
CASRTSGADTQYF,TGTGCCAGCAGGACTAGCGGGGCGGATACGCAGTATTTT,TRBD2,13,once,TRBV6-1,TRBJ2-3
CASSLHDLAKNIQYF,TGTGCCAGCAGCTTGCACGATCTAGCCAAAAACATTCAGTACTTC,.,15,.,TRBV7-2,TRBJ2-4
CAISEEQGGDEKLFF,TGTGCCATCAGTGAGGAACAGGGTGGAGATGAAAAACTGTTTTTT,.,15,.,TRBV10-3,TRBJ1-4
CASSIPWTSGSERSYEQYF,TGTGCCAGTAGTATTCCTTGGACTAGCGGGTCTGAGCGATCCTACGAGCAGTACTTC,TRBD2,19,.,TRBV19,TRBJ2-7
CASRHRGATDTQYF,TGTGCCAGCAGACACAGGGGGGCCACAGATACGCAGTATTTT,TRBD1,14,.,TRBV6-5,TRBJ2-3
CASSSRGTEAFF,TGTGCCAGCAGCTCAAGGGGGACTGAAGCTTTCTTT,.,12,.,TRBV7-9,TRBJ1-1
CASSLVVAGDGYTF,TGTGCCAGCAGCTTAGTAGTTGCTGGCGATGGCTACACCTTC,.,14,few,TRBV7-9,TRBJ1-2
CASSYQGPPGYTF,TGTGCCAGCAGTTATCAGGGCCCCCCTGGCTACACCTTC,.,13,.,TRBV6-5,TRBJ1-2
CASSSDPDSPYGYTF,TGCGCCAGCAGCTCGGACCCCGACAGTCCCTATGGCTACACCTTC,.,15,few,TRBV5-1,TRBJ1-2
CAQTGPTDAQYF,TGTGCTCAGACAGGGCCCACAGATGCGCAGTATTTT,TRBD1,12,few,TRBV7-9,TRBJ2-3
CASSNPPGNEQFF,TGTGCCAGCAGTAACCCACCCGGGAATGAGCAGTTCTTC,.,13,.,TRBV12-3/TRBV12-4,TRBJ2-1
CASSQDWEGTGTQYF,TGTGCCAGCAGCCAAGATTGGGAGGGCACAGGGACGCAGTATTTT,.,15,.,TRBV4-2,TRBJ2-3
CASSTSWGQNYGYTF,TGTGCCAGCAGCACGTCGTGGGGACAGAACTATGGCTACACCTTC,TRBD1,15,.,TRBV5-5,TRBJ1-2
CSVKGQGNTEAFF,TGCAGCGTTAAAGGACAGGGTAACACTGAAGCTTTCTTT,TRBD1,13,few,TRBV29-1,TRBJ1-1
CASSMLLAGSYNEQFF,TGTGCCAGCAGTATGCTGCTAGCGGGAAGCTACAATGAGCAGTTCTTC,TRBD2,16,few,TRBV27,TRBJ2-1
CDISEDNQGSTEKLFF,TGTGACATCAGTGAGGACAACCAAGGGTCAACTGAAAAACTGTTTTTT,.,16,.,TRBV10-3,TRBJ1-4
CSARGGGREKLFF,TGCAGTGCTAGAGGAGGGGGCCGTGAAAAACTGTTTTTT,TRBD1,13,.,TRBV20-1,TRBJ1-4
CAWSMATEAFF,TGTGCCTGGAGTATGGCGACTGAAGCTTTCTTT,.,11,.,TRBV30,TRBJ1-1
CAISSGGWADQETQYF,TGTGCCATCAGCAGCGGGGGATGGGCAGATCAAGAGACCCAGTACTTC,TRBD2,16,.,TRBV10-3,TRBJ2-5
CASSQESTGGIQYF,TGCGCCAGCAGCCAAGAGTCCACTGGGGGCATTCAGTACTTC,.,14,many,TRBV4-1,TRBJ2-4
CASSQGWTGAYEQYF,TGTGCCAGCAGCCAAGGGTGGACAGGGGCCTACGAGCAGTACTTC,TRBD1,15,few,TRBV3-1,TRBJ2-7
CASSFGGRAWDEQFF,TGTGCCAGCAGCTTTGGGGGGAGGGCCTGGGATGAGCAGTTCTTC,TRBD2,15,.,TRBV7-3,TRBJ2-1
CASSALAEAFF,TGTGCCAGCAGCGCCCTTGCTGAAGCTTTCTTT,.,11,.,TRBV7-9,TRBJ1-1
CASSYSRGWGTEAFF,TGTGCCAGCAGTTACTCGAGGGGTTGGGGCACTGAAGCTTTCTTT,.,15,many,TRBV6-5,TRBJ1-1
CASMGRDRAYEQYF,TGTGCCAGCATGGGCCGGGACAGGGCTTACGAGCAGTACTTC,TRBD1,14,few,TRBV7-9,TRBJ2-7